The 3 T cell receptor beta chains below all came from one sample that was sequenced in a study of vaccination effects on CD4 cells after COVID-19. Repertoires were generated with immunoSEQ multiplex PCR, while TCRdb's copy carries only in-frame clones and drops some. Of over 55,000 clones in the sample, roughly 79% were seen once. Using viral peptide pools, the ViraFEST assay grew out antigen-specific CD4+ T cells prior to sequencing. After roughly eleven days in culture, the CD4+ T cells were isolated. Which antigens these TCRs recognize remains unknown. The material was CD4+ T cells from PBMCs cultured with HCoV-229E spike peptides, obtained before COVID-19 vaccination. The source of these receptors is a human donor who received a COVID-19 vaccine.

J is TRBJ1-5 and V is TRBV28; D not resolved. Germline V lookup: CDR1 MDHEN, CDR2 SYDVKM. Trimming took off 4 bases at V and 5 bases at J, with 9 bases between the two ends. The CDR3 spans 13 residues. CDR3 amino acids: CASSWGTDQPQHF. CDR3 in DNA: TGTGCCAGCAGTTGGGGTACGGATCAGCCCCAGCATTTT.

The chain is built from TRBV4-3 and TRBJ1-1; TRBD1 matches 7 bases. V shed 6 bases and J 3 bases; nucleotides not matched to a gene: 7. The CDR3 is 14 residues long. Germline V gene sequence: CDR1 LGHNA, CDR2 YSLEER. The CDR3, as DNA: TGCGCCAGCAGTCCCAGGGACAGTGACACTGAAGCTTTCTTT. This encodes CASSPRDSDTEAFF.

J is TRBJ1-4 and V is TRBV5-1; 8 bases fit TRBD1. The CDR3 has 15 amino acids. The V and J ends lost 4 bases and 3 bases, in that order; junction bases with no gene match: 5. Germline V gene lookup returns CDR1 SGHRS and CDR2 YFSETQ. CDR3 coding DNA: TGCGCCAGCAGCGGGACAGGCTCTCCTAATGAAAAACTGTTTTTT. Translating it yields CASSGTGSPNEKLFF.